These 11 T cell receptor beta chains were sequenced from one sample in a study of blood T cell repertoires in COVID-19. Assay used: immunoSEQ multiplex PCR; TCRdb lists only in-frame clones, some missing. The sample yields approximately 350,000 clones, roughly 90% seen once. The specimen was peripheral blood. These receptors all stem from a woman aged 70 to 79 with COVID-19, enrolled during active disease.

The chain carries TRBV3-1 (or the pseudogene TRBV3-2) and TRBJ2-5, with 9 bases that match TRBD2. Germline trimming cut 4 bases from V and 2 bases from J; bases unmatched to any gene: 5. The CDR3 is 15 residues long. The germline V gene has CDR1 LGHDT and CDR2 YNNKEL (reference sequence). This CDR3 reads CASSLLSGGQETQYF. DNA for the CDR3: TGTGCCAGCAGCCTTTTAAGCGGGGGGCAAGAGACCCAGTACTTC.

The rearrangement links TRBV9 to TRBJ2-3, with D perhaps matching TRBD2 (6 bases). Germline V CDR1 and CDR2: SGDLS, YYNGEE. V was shortened by 5 bases and J by 0 bases, with 16 bases between the two germline ends. The CDR3 runs 16 residues. In DNA, the CDR3 is TGTGCCAGCAGTAAGACGCAGGAGGGTAGCACAGATACGCAGTATTTT. Protein sequence: CASSKTQEGSTDTQYF. The variable domain in full, with the rest retrieved from reference TRBV9 and TRBJ2-3, is DSGVTQTPKHLITATGQRVTLRCSPRSGDLSVYWYQQSLDQGLQFLIQYYNGEERAKGNILERFSAQQFPDLHSELNLSSLELGDSALYFCASSKTQEGSTDTQYFGPGTRLTVL.

This chain uses TRBV6-5 with TRBJ1-3; D is unclear. Trimming removed 6 bases from V and 4 bases from J, with 13 bases in between. The CDR3 is made up of 14 amino acids. Per the germline V gene, CDR1 is MNHEY and CDR2 is SVGAGI. CDR3 sequence (DNA): TGTGCCAGCAGCTCGACATTTATCGGAAACACCATATATTTT. It codes for CASSSTFIGNTIYF.

The chain has TRBV28 and TRBJ1-4, with 11 bases that match TRBD1. J was trimmed by 6 bases and V by 5 bases; bases with no gene match: 8. The germline CDR1 and CDR2 sequences are MDHEN and SYDVKM. The CDR3 is made up of 16 amino acids. CDR3 DNA: TGTGCCAGCAGTGGGACAGGGGGGTCACCTTATGAAAAACTGTTTTTT. Its protein is CASSGTGGSPYEKLFF.

The rearrangement links TRBV7-9 to TRBJ2-7, with 9 bases lining up with TRBD1. The CDR3 consists of 14 residues. CDR1 is SEHNR, CDR2 FQNEAQ, per germline (reference sequence). The trim removed 7 bases at V and 5 bases at J, leaving 9 bases unmatched. The CDR3 spells CASTSWTGVNEQYF. The CDR3 DNA is TGTGCCAGCACTTCCTGGACAGGGGTCAACGAGCAGTACTTC.

V and J are TRBV19 and TRBJ2-7; D call uncertain. The CDR3 runs to 15 residues. The V gene lost 4 bases and the J gene lost 0 bases, with 13 bases spanning the gap. Germline CDR1 LNHDA, CDR2 SQIVND (reference sequence). The CDR3 nucleotides are TGTGCCAGTAGTACGGCGGCTGCCCACTCCTACGAGCAGTACTTC. It specifies CASSTAAAHSYEQYF.

The chain joins TRBV7-2 to TRBJ1-6; 7 bases are shared with TRBD1. This CDR3 is built from 16 residues. The V gene's germline CDR1 is SGHTA and CDR2 FQGNSA. The trim removed 6 bases at V and 5 bases at J, leaving 10 bases unmatched. CDR3 sequence reads: CASRVPRGSNNSPLHF. The CDR3 nucleotides read TGTGCCAGCAGGGTTCCCAGGGGGTCCAATAATTCACCCCTCCACTTT.

This clone was found once. The genes are TRBV27 and TRBJ1-5, with a weak D call TRBD1 (5 bases). Germline V lookup: CDR1 MNHEY, CDR2 SMNVEV (reference sequence). The CDR3 has 12 amino acids. Trimming removed 7 bases from V and 11 bases from J, with 15 bases in between. This chain's CDR3 is CASNAGSVSQHF. DNA of the CDR3: TGTGCCAGCAACGCAGGGTCGGTATCCCAGCATTTT.

The chain links TRBV5-5 to TRBJ1-2; a possible D gene is TRBD1 (5 bases). Germline CDR1 and CDR2: SGHKS and YYEKEE (reference sequence). The CDR3 runs to 14 residues. V was shortened by 0 bases and J by 3 bases, with 9 bases between the two germline ends. The CDR3 spells CASSLVGGDYGYTF. The CDR3 nucleotides read TGTGCCAGCAGCTTGGTGGGGGGTGACTATGGCTACACCTTC.

J is TRBJ1-2 and V is TRBV24-1; TRBD1 might be the D (6 bases). The CDR3 length is 13 residues. The V end lost 7 bases, the J end lost 4 bases, and 12 bases lay between the germline ends. Germline V lookup: CDR1 KGHDR, CDR2 SFDVKD. In DNA, the CDR3 is TGTGCCACCAGAGGGGACACCACCTATGGCTACACCTTC. Its protein is CATRGDTTYGYTF.

The J gene is TRBJ2-7, the V gene TRBV6-5, with 8 nucleotides matching TRBD2. CDR3 size: 14 residues. V trimming: 4 bases; J trimming: 4 bases; junction bases outside the gene matches: 6. Germline V lookup: CDR1 MNHEY, CDR2 SVGAGI. CDR3 coding DNA: TGTGCCAGCAGTTTGGGGACTAGGGAGTACGAGCAGTACTTC. Protein: CASSLGTREYEQYF.